This entry concerns a single T cell receptor (beta chain). Generated by immunoSEQ multiplex PCR, the TCRdb table keeps only in-frame clones and is missing some. The data hold some 2,400,000 clones, with approximately 94% observed a single time. The data stem from a study of shared clonotypes between healthy human individuals. Per the germline V gene, CDR1 is ENHRY and CDR2 is SYGVKD. CDR3 length equals 12 residues. Trimming shortened V by 10 bases and J by 2 bases, and 11 bases separated the two germline ends. The clonotype comes from a man aged 18 to 30 in good health. The V and J genes are TRBV10-3 and TRBJ2-5, with D possibly matching TRBD2 (6 bases). Specimen: naive CD4+ T cells sorted from blood. Noted subset: CD45RA+ positively selected. The CDR3 bases are TGTGCCACCGGGGGAATTCAAGAGACCCAGTACTTC. Translation: CATGGIQETQYF.